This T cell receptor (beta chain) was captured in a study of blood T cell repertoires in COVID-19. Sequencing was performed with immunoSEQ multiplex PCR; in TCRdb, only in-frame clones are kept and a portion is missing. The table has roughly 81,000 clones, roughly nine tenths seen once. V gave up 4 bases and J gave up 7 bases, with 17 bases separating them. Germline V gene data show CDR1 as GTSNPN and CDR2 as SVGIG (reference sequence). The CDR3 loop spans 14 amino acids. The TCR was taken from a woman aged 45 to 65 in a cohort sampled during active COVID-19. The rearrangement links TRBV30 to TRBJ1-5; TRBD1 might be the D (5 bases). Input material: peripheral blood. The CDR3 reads CAWTPRGAQQPQHF. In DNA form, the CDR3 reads TGTGCCTGGACCCCGCGCGGGGCCCAACAGCCCCAGCATTTT.